These T cell receptor beta chains were read from a single sample in a study of chemoradiotherapy in HPV16-positive cancers. The table came from immunoSEQ multiplex PCR; TCRdb's copy has only in-frame clones and leaves some out. Seen here are approximately 32,000 clones, 89% observed once, and the top ten hold approximately 3%. Specimen: blood, collected from a patient who underwent chemoradiotherapy. All receptors derive from a human donor with HPV-associated anogenital cancer. The CDR3 runs from the conserved cysteine through the conserved F or W. Fields, in order: clone size, V gene, D gene, J gene, CDR3 DNA, CDR3 protein. The D gene is left open where the match is weak. Some rows have no size entry. The others give once, few or many, or a class for an expanded clone.

>-|TRBV5-5|TRBD1|TRBJ1-3
TGTGCCAGCGGGACAGGGGGCTCAGACACCATATATTTT
CASGTGGSDTIYF
>-|TRBV27|-|TRBJ2-5
TGTGCCAGCAGCGAAGAACAGGGTCCGGCTGAGACCCAGTACTTC
CASSEEQGPAETQYF
>-|TRBV29-1|-|TRBJ2-7
TGCAGCGTTGGAGGCGATAGCTCCTACGAGCAGTACTTC
CSVGGDSSYEQYF
>-|TRBV19|-|TRBJ2-1
TGTGCCAGTAGCGGAGGAGGCTTTGGGGCCCACAATGAGCAGTTCTTC
CASSGGGFGAHNEQFF
>-|TRBV29-1|TRBD2|TRBJ2-3
TGCAGCGCGGGACTAGCGGAGTTAGATACGCAGTATTTT
CSAGLAELDTQYF
>-|TRBV27|TRBD1|TRBJ1-1
TGTGCCAGCAGCCTGGGACAGGGGAGGATGAACACTGAAGCTTTCTTT
CASSLGQGRMNTEAFF
>once|TRBV29-1|-|TRBJ1-1
TGCAGCCCTAGGGAGTCAGCGGGGGAAGCTTTCTTT
CSPRESAGEAFF
>-|TRBV20-1|TRBD1|TRBJ1-1
TGCAGTGCTTCGGACAGGGCTGAAGCTTTCTTT
CSASDRAEAFF
>-|TRBV4-3|-|TRBJ2-2
TGCGCCAGCAGCCGGGGGCCTTTGAACACCGGGGAGCTGTTTTTT
CASSRGPLNTGELFF
>-|TRBV7-8|TRBD1|TRBJ2-7
TGTGCCAGCACCCCAGAGGGCGGGACAGGGACCTACGAGCAGTACTTC
CASTPEGGTGTYEQYF
>-|TRBV25-1|TRBD1|TRBJ2-7
TGTGCCAGCAGTGGCAACAGGGGCCCAACAACCACCTACGAGCAGTACTTC
CASSGNRGPTTTYEQYF
>-|TRBV4-3|-|TRBJ2-7
TGCGCCAGCAGCCCCCGAAGGACGGCTACCTACGAGCAGTACTTC
CASSPRRTATYEQYF
>-|TRBV7-2|-|TRBJ2-7
TGTGCCAGCACCGAGGCCCAGCAGACCTCCTACGAGCAGTACTTC
CASTEAQQTSYEQYF
>-|TRBV18|-|TRBJ2-5
TGTGCCAGCTCACCGGGGCGGGAACGGATTAGAGAGACCCAGTACTTC
CASSPGRERIRETQYF
>-|TRBV2|-|TRBJ1-3
TGTGCCAGCCAGCTGACGGGCTCTGGAAACACCATATATTTT
CASQLTGSGNTIYF
>-|TRBV5-1|-|TRBJ2-5
TGCGCCAGCAGGTATACGGGAGCCCAAGAGACCCAGTACTTC
CASRYTGAQETQYF
>-|TRBV18|-|TRBJ2-7
TGTGCCAGCTCACCCTACAGGAATGAGCAGTACTTC
CASSPYRNEQYF
>-|TRBV4-3|TRBD1|TRBJ1-5
TGCGCCAGCAGCTTCGGACAGGGAGGAGGTCAGCCCCAGCATTTT
CASSFGQGGGQPQHF
>once|TRBV7-3|TRBD2|TRBJ2-7
TGTGCCAGCAGCCTTAGCGGGAGTGGAACCTACGAGCAGTACTTC
CASSLSGSGTYEQYF
>-|TRBV7-3|-|TRBJ2-7
TGTGCCAGCAGCTTAAGGGATCAATCATACGAGCAGTACTTC
CASSLRDQSYEQYF
>-|TRBV5-6|-|TRBJ1-1
TGTGCCAGCAGCTTGGTATCGTACTTGTACACTGAAGCTTTCTTT
CASSLVSYLYTEAFF
>-|TRBV6-5|-|TRBJ1-2
TGTGCCAGCAGTTACTCAGAAGGAGGAGATGGCTACACCTTC
CASSYSEGGDGYTF
>-|TRBV7-9|-|TRBJ1-1
TGTGCCAGCAGCTTTACACGCACAGATGAAGCTTTCTTT
CASSFTRTDEAFF
>-|TRBV7-9|-|TRBJ2-3
TGTGCCAGCAGCTTTACAGCTAGCACAGATACGCAGTATTTT
CASSFTASTDTQYF
>-|TRBV27|TRBD1|TRBJ1-6
TGTGCCAGCAGTCTTCTACGGACAGGCTTAGGGACCCTCCACTTT
CASSLLRTGLGTLHF
>-|TRBV7-2|TRBD1|TRBJ1-2
TGTGCCAGCAACCCCCCCCGACAGGGGGCTGGTGGCTACACCTTC
CASNPPRQGAGGYTF
>-|TRBV30|-|TRBJ2-7
TGTGCCTGGACCGCCGGGACGGGAGCCTACGAGCAGTACTTC
CAWTAGTGAYEQYF
>-|TRBV25-1|-|TRBJ1-5
TGTGCCAGCAGTGAACAATTGAGGGCAGGTAATCAGCCCCAGCATTTT
CASSEQLRAGNQPQHF
>-|TRBV10-3|TRBD2|TRBJ2-2
TGTGCCATCAATCCGGGGGGGCGAGACACCGGGGAGCTGTTTTTT
CAINPGGRDTGELFF
>-|TRBV4-1|-|TRBJ1-1
TGCGCCAGCAGCCAAGTAGGTGACAGCCCCGGGGGAGCTTTCTTT
CASSQVGDSPGGAFF
>-|TRBV5-1|TRBD1|TRBJ2-7
TGCGCCAGCAGCTCGGGACAGGGATCCTACGAGCAGTACTTC
CASSSGQGSYEQYF
>few|TRBV5-4|TRBD1|TRBJ1-2
TGTGCCAGCAGCCCGGGGGACAGGGGGTCCTTAGGCTACACCTTC
CASSPGDRGSLGYTF
>-|TRBV21-1|-|TRBJ2-7
TGTGCCAGCAGCCCTACCGGGAGGCAAACCTACGAGCAGTACTTC
CASSPTGRQTYEQYF
>-|TRBV7-8|TRBD2|TRBJ2-1
TGTGCCAGCAGCTTTGTCTCCGGGACTAGCGGGAGGGCCCTCATTTACGATGAGCAGTTCTTC
CASSFVSGTSGRALIYDEQFF
>-|TRBV18|-|TRBJ2-7
TGTGCCAGCTCACCACGGGCTGACGAGCAGTACTTC
CASSPRADEQYF
>-|TRBV10-3|-|TRBJ1-1
TGTGCCATCATGATGACAGGGAACACTGAAGCTTTCTTT
CAIMMTGNTEAFF
>-|TRBV6-6|TRBD1|TRBJ1-2
TGTGCCAGCAGTTTCCGGACAGGGGCCAGAGACGGCTACACCTTC
CASSFRTGARDGYTF
>-|TRBV5-1|-|TRBJ1-2
TGCGCCAGCAGCTTGGGGCAGTTTACAAACTATGGCTACACCTTC
CASSLGQFTNYGYTF
>-|TRBV7-9|-|TRBJ2-2
TGTGCCAGCAGCCTAGACCCCGTCACCGGGGAGCTGTTTTTT
CASSLDPVTGELFF
>-|TRBV12-5|-|TRBJ2-2
TGTGCTAGTGGGGGAACTCGGGCTGGCATTAACACCGGGGAGCTGTTTTTT
CASGGTRAGINTGELFF
>-|TRBV7-2|TRBD2|TRBJ2-7
TGTGCCAGCAGCTTTCGGACTAGCGGGAGCGCAAGCTCCTACGAGCAGTACTTC
CASSFRTSGSASSYEQYF
>-|TRBV18|-|TRBJ1-4
TGTGCCAGCTCACCAATCGAAGAAAAACTGTTTTTT
CASSPIEEKLFF
>-|TRBV11-2|TRBD1|TRBJ1-5
TGTGCCAGCAGCCTTCTGGGACAGGGGCCCAATCAGCCCCAGCATTTT
CASSLLGQGPNQPQHF
>-|TRBV9|-|TRBJ1-3
TGTGCCAGCAGCGGGCTCAGGGAGCCAACCATATATTTT
CASSGLREPTIYF